This is a list of T cell receptor beta chains from one sample in a study of metastatic and nonmetastatic thyroid tumors. TCRdb re-clonotyped the PCR reads via MiXCR. The profile covers approximately 10,000 clones, with about 15% appearing a single time and 5% to 7% taken by the ten largest. The source material was blood. The receptor set was obtained from a female donor with papillary thyroid cancer or a benign thyroid nodule (not recorded which). Some clones in this sample may be carry-over from other donors' samples. The CDR3 runs from the conserved cysteine through the conserved F or W. Fields, in order: clone size, J gene, V gene, D gene, CDR3 DNA, CDR3 protein. D genes are given only for firm matches. Clone sizes are given selectively: once, few, many, or a class where the clone is expanded.

abundance: NA
j_gene: TRBJ1-2
v_gene: TRBV7-9
d_gene: NA
CDR3nt: TGTGCCAGCAGCTCGAAGGGTGACGGATATGGCTACACCTTC
CDR3aa: CASSSKGDGYGYTF

abundance: many
j_gene: TRBJ2-3
v_gene: TRBV9
d_gene: NA
CDR3nt: TGTGCCAGCGAGGAAGGGGCCCCTACAGATACGCAGTATTTT
CDR3aa: CASEEGAPTDTQYF

abundance: few
j_gene: TRBJ1-6
v_gene: TRBV12-3/TRBV12-4
d_gene: NA
CDR3nt: TGTGCCAGCAGTTCACCTCCTCCTTCACCCCTCCACTTT
CDR3aa: CASSSPPPSPLHF

abundance: medium-sized
j_gene: TRBJ1-2
v_gene: TRBV5-1
d_gene: NA
CDR3nt: TGCGCCAGCAGCTTGCAGGGCGATCTCGAGCGTTATGGCTACACCTTC
CDR3aa: CASSLQGDLERYGYTF

abundance: many
j_gene: TRBJ2-3
v_gene: TRBV5-1
d_gene: TRBD2
CDR3nt: TGCGCCAGCAGTCAAACGGGCGGGGGGGCCACAGATACGCAGTATTTT
CDR3aa: CASSQTGGGATDTQYF

abundance: few
j_gene: TRBJ1-2
v_gene: TRBV18
d_gene: TRBD1
CDR3nt: TGTGCCAGCTCGCCCCAAGGGGACTTAAACAGGGGAGCTAACTATGGCTACACCTTC
CDR3aa: CASSPQGDLNRGANYGYTF

abundance: medium-sized
j_gene: TRBJ1-2
v_gene: TRBV4-1
d_gene: NA
CDR3nt: TGCGCCAGCAGCCAATCCCCTCGACCCCCAACGGAGGACTATGGCTACACCTTC
CDR3aa: CASSQSPRPPTEDYGYTF

abundance: many
j_gene: TRBJ1-5
v_gene: TRBV7-2
d_gene: TRBD1
CDR3nt: TGTGCCAGCAGCCCCGGGACAGGGGCTAATCAGCCCCAGCATTTT
CDR3aa: CASSPGTGANQPQHF

abundance: NA
j_gene: TRBJ2-3
v_gene: TRBV7-2
d_gene: NA
CDR3nt: TGTGCCAGCAGCCAGGACACAGATACGCAGTATTTT
CDR3aa: CASSQDTDTQYF

abundance: NA
j_gene: TRBJ1-1
v_gene: TRBV28
d_gene: TRBD1
CDR3nt: TGTGCCATCGGACAGGGGGCTCGGTACAATGAAGCTTTCTTT
CDR3aa: CAIGQGARYNEAFF

abundance: medium-sized
j_gene: TRBJ1-2
v_gene: TRBV5-4
d_gene: TRBD1
CDR3nt: TGTGCCAGCGGCACCGGGACAGACCTAAACTATGGCTACACCTTC
CDR3aa: CASGTGTDLNYGYTF

abundance: many
j_gene: TRBJ1-5
v_gene: TRBV7-8
d_gene: TRBD1
CDR3nt: TGTGCCAGCAGCCCGTCCAGGACAGGGTTAGTGAGGGGCCAGCCCCAGCATTTT
CDR3aa: CASSPSRTGLVRGQPQHF

abundance: many
j_gene: TRBJ2-3
v_gene: TRBV9
d_gene: NA
CDR3nt: TGTGCCAGCAGCTTGAGGCCAAGCACAGATACGCAGTATTTT
CDR3aa: CASSLRPSTDTQYF

abundance: NA
j_gene: TRBJ2-5
v_gene: TRBV9
d_gene: TRBD2
CDR3nt: TGTGCCAGCACTCGACTAGCGGGAGCCCCTCAAGAGACCCAGTACTTC
CDR3aa: CASTRLAGAPQETQYF

abundance: many
j_gene: TRBJ1-1
v_gene: TRBV2
d_gene: NA
CDR3nt: TGTGCCACCAAGGGACGGGAGAACACTGAAGCTTTCTTT
CDR3aa: CATKGRENTEAFF

abundance: many
j_gene: TRBJ1-1
v_gene: TRBV7-9
d_gene: NA
CDR3nt: TGTGCCAGCAGCAACTCCGACCGGGGAGCTTTCTTT
CDR3aa: CASSNSDRGAFF

abundance: many
j_gene: TRBJ1-1
v_gene: TRBV2
d_gene: NA
CDR3nt: TGTGCCAGCTCCCCGACAGCCCAGGTAAAAGCTTTCTTT
CDR3aa: CASSPTAQVKAFF

abundance: NA
j_gene: TRBJ1-2
v_gene: TRBV6-1
d_gene: TRBD1
CDR3nt: TGTGCCAGCAGTGAAGGGACAGGACTCTATGGCTACACCTTC
CDR3aa: CASSEGTGLYGYTF

abundance: medium-sized
j_gene: TRBJ2-3
v_gene: TRBV19
d_gene: NA
CDR3nt: TGTGCCAGTAGTATAGCCGGCTATGGGGGTGGTACGCAGTATTTT
CDR3aa: CASSIAGYGGGTQYF

abundance: many
j_gene: TRBJ1-4
v_gene: TRBV9
d_gene: NA
CDR3nt: TGTGCCAGCAGCGTAGAGGGAAGGCTTGGGGAAAAACTGTTTTTT
CDR3aa: CASSVEGRLGEKLFF

abundance: NA
j_gene: TRBJ1-1
v_gene: TRBV28
d_gene: TRBD1
CDR3nt: TGTGCCATCGGACAGGGGGCTCGGTACACTGAAGCTTTCTTT
CDR3aa: CAIGQGARYTEAFF

abundance: medium-sized
j_gene: TRBJ1-2
v_gene: TRBV6-1
d_gene: NA
CDR3nt: TGTGCCAGCAGTGAATGGCATAACTCCAGATTCTACACCTTC
CDR3aa: CASSEWHNSRFYTF

abundance: many
j_gene: TRBJ2-1
v_gene: TRBV12-3/TRBV12-4
d_gene: NA
CDR3nt: TGTGCCAGCACCAAAAGAGGGGGACGGTACAATGAGCAGTTCTTC
CDR3aa: CASTKRGGRYNEQFF

abundance: NA
j_gene: TRBJ2-5
v_gene: TRBV6-9
d_gene: NA
CDR3nt: TGTGCCAGCAGTTCCAGCGTGAGAGGATATACCCAGTACTTC
CDR3aa: CASSSSVRGYTQYF

abundance: medium-sized
j_gene: TRBJ2-1
v_gene: TRBV19
d_gene: NA
CDR3nt: TGTGCCAGTAGTATGGGTGTGCTGTCAAATGAGCAGTTCTTC
CDR3aa: CASSMGVLSNEQFF

abundance: many
j_gene: TRBJ2-1
v_gene: TRBV5-8
d_gene: TRBD1
CDR3nt: TGTGCCAGCAGCTTGGGGACAGGGCGGTACAATGAGCAGTTCTTC
CDR3aa: CASSLGTGRYNEQFF

abundance: few
j_gene: TRBJ2-1
v_gene: TRBV6-2/TRBV6-3
d_gene: NA
CDR3nt: TGTGCCAGCAGTTTCGACCCCGCTCGGGGGAATGAGCAGTTTTTC
CDR3aa: CASSFDPARGNEQFF

abundance: medium-sized
j_gene: TRBJ2-2
v_gene: TRBV6-1
d_gene: NA
CDR3nt: TGTGCCAGCGACAGGAACACCGGGGAGCTGTTTTTT
CDR3aa: CASDRNTGELFF

abundance: NA
j_gene: TRBJ1-1
v_gene: TRBV11-3
d_gene: NA
CDR3nt: TGTGCCAGCAGCTTAAGAACGATGAACACTGAAGCTTTCTTT
CDR3aa: CASSLRTMNTEAFF

abundance: once
j_gene: TRBJ2-7
v_gene: TRBV20-1
d_gene: NA
CDR3nt: TGCAGTGCCCCGGGGCAGGGGCTTTACGAGCAGTACTTC
CDR3aa: CSAPGQGLYEQYF

abundance: medium-sized
j_gene: TRBJ2-7
v_gene: TRBV10-2
d_gene: TRBD2
CDR3nt: TGCGCCAGCAGTGAGTCGGGCGGGGGTCCCTACGAGCAGTACTTC
CDR3aa: CASSESGGGPYEQYF

abundance: many
j_gene: TRBJ2-3
v_gene: TRBV6-2/TRBV6-3
d_gene: NA
CDR3nt: TGTGCCAGCAGCCGAGGAGTAAGCGGGCCTGATACGCAGTATTTT
CDR3aa: CASSRGVSGPDTQYF

abundance: many
j_gene: TRBJ2-4
v_gene: TRBV30
d_gene: NA
CDR3nt: TGTGCCTGGAGTAAGCCCCCCCCGGACATTCAGTACTTC
CDR3aa: CAWSKPPPDIQYF

abundance: medium-sized
j_gene: TRBJ2-7
v_gene: TRBV6-1
d_gene: TRBD2
CDR3nt: TGTGCCAGCAGGGGCACTAGCGGGAGCCACGAGCAGTACTTC
CDR3aa: CASRGTSGSHEQYF

abundance: many
j_gene: TRBJ1-2
v_gene: TRBV29-1
d_gene: NA
CDR3nt: TGCAGCGTTGAGTGGGAGGGAAGGTATGGCTACACCTTC
CDR3aa: CSVEWEGRYGYTF

abundance: many
j_gene: TRBJ2-2
v_gene: TRBV12-3/TRBV12-4
d_gene: TRBD2
CDR3nt: TGTGCCAGCAGTCGGACTAGCCACGGGGAGCTGTTTTTT
CDR3aa: CASSRTSHGELFF

abundance: NA
j_gene: TRBJ2-7
v_gene: TRBV28
d_gene: TRBD1
CDR3nt: TGTGCCAGCAGTTTAAGGGACAGCTCCTCCTACGAGCAGTACTTC
CDR3aa: CASSLRDSSSYEQYF

abundance: medium-sized
j_gene: TRBJ2-7
v_gene: TRBV27
d_gene: NA
CDR3nt: TGTGCCAGCAGTTCGGTCGGGCCCTCCTACGAGCAGTACTTC
CDR3aa: CASSSVGPSYEQYF

abundance: many
j_gene: TRBJ2-7
v_gene: TRBV7-9
d_gene: NA
CDR3nt: TGTGCCAGCAGCTTAGAAAAGTACGAGCAGTACTTC
CDR3aa: CASSLEKYEQYF

abundance: NA
j_gene: TRBJ1-1
v_gene: TRBV10-3
d_gene: NA
CDR3nt: TGTGCCATCAGTGAACGGAACACTGAAGCTTTCTTT
CDR3aa: CAISERNTEAFF

abundance: NA
j_gene: TRBJ1-6
v_gene: TRBV6-5
d_gene: TRBD1
CDR3nt: TGTGCCAAAGCGGGGGACAGGCAGGCCGGGACTTATAATTCACCCCTCCACTTT
CDR3aa: CAKAGDRQAGTYNSPLHF

abundance: NA
j_gene: TRBJ2-7
v_gene: TRBV9
d_gene: NA
CDR3nt: TGTGCCAGCAGCTCGCCCGGGACCGGAGTAGACGAGCAGTACTTC
CDR3aa: CASSSPGTGVDEQYF

abundance: NA
j_gene: TRBJ2-1
v_gene: TRBV7-3
d_gene: NA
CDR3nt: TGTGCCAGCAGCTCCCCTAGGTTGGGGGGGGCCTTTCGGAACTACAATGAGCAGTTCTTC
CDR3aa: CASSSPRLGGAFRNYNEQFF

abundance: medium-sized
j_gene: TRBJ1-1
v_gene: TRBV28
d_gene: NA
CDR3nt: TGTGCCAGCAGCCTCGGCAGTGAAGCTTTCTTT
CDR3aa: CASSLGSEAFF

abundance: medium-sized
j_gene: TRBJ2-3
v_gene: TRBV2
d_gene: TRBD2
CDR3nt: TGTGCCAGCAGTAGGGACTACACAGATACGCAGTATTTT
CDR3aa: CASSRDYTDTQYF

abundance: many
j_gene: TRBJ1-4
v_gene: TRBV12-3/TRBV12-4
d_gene: NA
CDR3nt: TGTGCCAGCAGAAAGTCGGACAGACTTAATGAAAAACTGTTTTTT
CDR3aa: CASRKSDRLNEKLFF

abundance: medium-sized
j_gene: TRBJ1-1
v_gene: TRBV10-2
d_gene: NA
CDR3nt: TGCGCCAGCAGTGAGTTTTTTGAGGAGGCTTTCTTT
CDR3aa: CASSEFFEEAFF

abundance: NA
j_gene: TRBJ1-2
v_gene: TRBV10-3
d_gene: NA
CDR3nt: TGTGCCATCAGTGAAAGTCAGGAGCATTTTCCCTATGGCTACACCTTC
CDR3aa: CAISESQEHFPYGYTF

abundance: NA
j_gene: TRBJ2-1
v_gene: TRBV27
d_gene: NA
CDR3nt: TGTACCAGCAGTCCCACTACTAGTAGTTACAATGAGCAGTTCTTC
CDR3aa: CTSSPTTSSYNEQFF

abundance: NA
j_gene: TRBJ1-2
v_gene: TRBV30
d_gene: NA
CDR3nt: TGTGCCTGGAGTGTAAAGGGTGGGTTCCGTGGCTACACCTTC
CDR3aa: CAWSVKGGFRGYTF

abundance: many
j_gene: TRBJ1-2
v_gene: TRBV3-1
d_gene: NA
CDR3nt: TGTGCCAGCAGCCAAGCCCTTACTTTGTCGGGACACCGATCTAACTATGGCTACACCTTC
CDR3aa: CASSQALTLSGHRSNYGYTF

abundance: many
j_gene: TRBJ2-6
v_gene: TRBV18
d_gene: NA
CDR3nt: TGTGCCAGCTCATCCATAAAGCCCTCTGGGGCCAACGTCCTGACTTTC
CDR3aa: CASSSIKPSGANVLTF

abundance: NA
j_gene: TRBJ1-1
v_gene: TRBV6-2/TRBV6-3
d_gene: NA
CDR3nt: TGTGCCAGCAGTCGACCCCCGGACAGAGATAATGAAGCTTTCTTT
CDR3aa: CASSRPPDRDNEAFF

abundance: many
j_gene: TRBJ2-2
v_gene: TRBV4-3
d_gene: TRBD2
CDR3nt: TGCGCCAGCAGTTTAGGGACTAGCGGGAGCACCGGGGAGCTGTTTTTT
CDR3aa: CASSLGTSGSTGELFF

abundance: NA
j_gene: TRBJ2-2
v_gene: TRBV25-1
d_gene: TRBD2
CDR3nt: TGTGCCAGCAGTTTCTCTCAACGTCTAGCGGGTGGTGCGAACACCGGGGAGCTGTTTTTT
CDR3aa: CASSFSQRLAGGANTGELFF

abundance: NA
j_gene: TRBJ1-1
v_gene: TRBV28
d_gene: NA
CDR3nt: TGTGCCAGCAGTTTACGCGGACATGGTCGAGAAGCTTTCTTT
CDR3aa: CASSLRGHGREAFF

abundance: NA
j_gene: TRBJ1-5
v_gene: TRBV30
d_gene: NA
CDR3nt: TGTGCCTGGAGTGTACAGGGTTTCCAGCCCCAGCATTTT
CDR3aa: CAWSVQGFQPQHF

abundance: many
j_gene: TRBJ2-5
v_gene: TRBV10-3
d_gene: NA
CDR3nt: TGTGCCACGCAAGAGGGGGGGGGTGAGACCCAGTACTTC
CDR3aa: CATQEGGGETQYF

abundance: few
j_gene: TRBJ1-1
v_gene: TRBV28
d_gene: TRBD1
CDR3nt: TGTGCCAGCAGTTTGGCCGGGACAGTGAACACTGAAGCTTTCTTT
CDR3aa: CASSLAGTVNTEAFF